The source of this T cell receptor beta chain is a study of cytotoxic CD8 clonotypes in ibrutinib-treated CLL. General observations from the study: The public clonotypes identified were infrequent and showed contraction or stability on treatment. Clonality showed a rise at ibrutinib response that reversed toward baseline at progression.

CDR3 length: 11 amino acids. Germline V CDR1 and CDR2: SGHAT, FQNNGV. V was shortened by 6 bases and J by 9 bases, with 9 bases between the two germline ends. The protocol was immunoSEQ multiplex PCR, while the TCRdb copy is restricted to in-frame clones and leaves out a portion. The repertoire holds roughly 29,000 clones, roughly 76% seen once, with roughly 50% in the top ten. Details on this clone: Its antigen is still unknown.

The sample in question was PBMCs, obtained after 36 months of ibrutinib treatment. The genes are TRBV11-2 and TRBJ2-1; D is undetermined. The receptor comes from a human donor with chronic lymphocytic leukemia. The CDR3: CASSSWSEQFF. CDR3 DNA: TGTGCCAGCAGTAGCTGGAGTGAGCAGTTCTTC.